This T cell receptor (beta chain) was identified during a study of shared clonotypes between healthy human individuals. About the study: CD4 naive and memory got three plates each, CD8 naive two, CD8 memory one.

CD45RO negativity and positive selection for CCR7 defined naive CD8 cells, a population that excluded terminally differentiated effector memory CD45RA+ cells. Clones were read by immunoSEQ multiplex PCR, and TCRdb kept only the in-frame ones, dropping some. Of around 580,000 clones in the sample, nearly 98% were seen once. Sequencing was performed on naive CD8+ T cells sorted from blood. The receptor was isolated from a man aged 25 to 40 in good health.

The CDR3 DNA follows: TGTGCCAGCAGTCCGGTAGGGGGCTCCGGTTTTTACGAGCAGTACTTC. It translates to CASSPVGGSGFYEQYF. The rearrangement joins TRBV27 to TRBJ2-7, with 7 bases aligning to TRBD1. This CDR3 comprises 16 residues. In germline, CDR1 is MNHEY, CDR2 SMNVEV (reference sequence). V was pared by 5 bases and J by 4 bases, with 14 bases of the junction left unmatched.